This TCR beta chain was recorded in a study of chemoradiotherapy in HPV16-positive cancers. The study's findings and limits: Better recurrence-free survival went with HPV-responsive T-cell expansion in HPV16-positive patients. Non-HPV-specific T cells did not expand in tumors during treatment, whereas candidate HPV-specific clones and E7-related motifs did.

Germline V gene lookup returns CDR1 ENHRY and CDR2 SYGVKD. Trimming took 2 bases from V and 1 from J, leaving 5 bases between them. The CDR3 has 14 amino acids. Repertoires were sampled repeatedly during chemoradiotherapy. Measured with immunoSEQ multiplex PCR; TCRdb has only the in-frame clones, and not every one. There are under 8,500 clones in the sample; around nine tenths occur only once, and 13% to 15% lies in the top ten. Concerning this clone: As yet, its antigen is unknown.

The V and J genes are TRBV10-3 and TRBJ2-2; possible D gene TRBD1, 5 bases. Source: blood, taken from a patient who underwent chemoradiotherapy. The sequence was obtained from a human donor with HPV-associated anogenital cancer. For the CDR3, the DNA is TGTGCCATCAGTGAGACAGGGAACACCGGGGAGCTGTTTTTT. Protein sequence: CAISETGNTGELFF.